A single sample is the source of the 29 T cell receptor beta chains below, sequenced in a study of post-analysis software for immune sequencing data (dated by TCRdb to between 2014 and 2016). Results the study describes overall, beyond this receptor: Significantly higher frequencies in patients than in controls were found for about five TRBV segments, including TRBV5-6, TRBV5-1 and TRBV20-1.

Library generation was performed with PCR. The sequencer was an Illumina HiSeq 2500. To reduce PCR and sequencing biases, unique molecular identifiers were incorporated into the TCR beta cDNA libraries. Starting from the raw public reads, TCRdb applied fastp trimming at Q25, assembled clones with MiXCR and retained in-frame beta chains. Entries that share a CDR3 protein sequence are merged under the most common genes and DNA. The sample has about 570,000 distinct CDR3 sequences on record, around a third of them singletons. The ten biggest clones cover 5% to 6% of the sample. Their antigens are not known. The sequenced sample consisted of blood. The receptor source for this set is a girl under 18 with multiple sclerosis.

This clonotype came up a few times. The chain has TRBV11-2 and TRBJ2-7; unclear D gene. The CDR3 sequence is 14 residues long. Trimming left V 6 bases short and J 3 bases short, with 15 bases between. Germline values: CDR1 SGHAT, CDR2 FQNNGV. The CDR3, as DNA: TGTGCCAGCAGTTTGTTAGGGTCCTTCTACGAGCAGTACTTC. It translates to CASSLLGSFYEQYF. The complete variable domain, with remaining parts taken from reference TRBV11-2 and TRBJ2-7, reads EAGVAQSPRYKIIEKRQSVAFWCNPISGHATLYWYQQILGQGPKLLIQFQNNGVVDDSQLPKDRFSAERLKGVDSTLKIQPAKLEDSAVYLCASSLLGSFYEQYFGPGTRLTVT.

The rearrangement links TRBV19 to TRBJ1-2, with D possibly TRBD1 on 5 matching bases. Germline CDR1 and CDR2: LNHDA and SQIVND (reference sequence). The length of the CDR3 is 15 residues. Trimming removed 8 bases from V and 0 bases from J, with 16 bases in between. The CDR3 is CASGVGTGANYGYTF. DNA of the CDR3: TGTGCCAGTGGGGTGGGGACGGGAGCTAACTATGGCTACACCTTC.

This clonotype appeared a few times. The chain carries TRBV12-3 or TRBV12-4 and TRBJ1-2; D is ambiguous. V was shortened by 7 bases and J by 5 bases, with 11 bases between the two germline ends. This CDR3 contains 12 residues. The CDR3 DNA is TGTGCCAGCAAGCGGGCAGGTTATGGCTACACCTTC. Amino acids: CASKRAGYGYTF.

This clonotype was seen once. The rearrangement links TRBV7-2 to TRBJ1-1; TRBD1 might be the D (5 bases). V was clipped by 3 bases and J by 1 base, with 15 bases between them. Germline CDR1 and CDR2: SGHTA and FQGNSA. The CDR3 is 16 residues long. As DNA, the CDR3 is TGTGCCAGCAGCTTCTTTACTCGTGGGGCGAACACTGAAGCTTTCTTT. As protein: CASSFFTRGANTEAFF.

The chain joins TRBV9 to TRBJ2-1; D unclear. The CDR3 sequence is 14 residues long. In germline, CDR1 is SGDLS, CDR2 YYNGEE. V shed 3 bases and J shed 2 bases, with 9 bases lying between them. This CDR3 is CASSGAGTYNEQFF. DNA for the CDR3: TGTGCCAGCAGCGGAGCTGGGACCTACAATGAGCAGTTCTTC. Complete variable domain (other parts from reference TRBV9 and TRBJ2-1): DSGVTQTPKHLITATGQRVTLRCSPRSGDLSVYWYQQSLDQGLQFLIQYYNGEERAKGNILERFSAQQFPDLHSELNLSSLELGDSALYFCASSGAGTYNEQFFGPGTRLTVL.

Only a few counts were recorded for this clonotype. The V and J genes are TRBV12-3 or TRBV12-4 and TRBJ1-5, with 7 positions matching TRBD1. The CDR3 spans 14 residues. Unmatched junction bases numbered 6, after V lost 5 bases and J lost 5 bases. CDR3 DNA sequence: TGTGCCAGCAGTGCGCGGGACAGCCATCAGCCCCAGCATTTT. Amino acids: CASSARDSHQPQHF.

V and J are TRBV3-1 and TRBJ2-5, with D possibly being TRBD1 (6 bases). Trimming removed 5 bases at V and 7 bases at J, with 14 bases between. This CDR3 contains 13 residues. Germline V CDR1 and CDR2: LGHDT, YNNKEL (reference sequence). CDR3 DNA: TGTGCCAGCAGCGCCCGACAGGAAGGGACCCAGTACTTC. Residues: CASSARQEGTQYF.

This clonotype was detected many times. The chain couples TRBV7-2 to TRBJ2-5; D is perhaps TRBD2 (6 bases). Germline-derived CDR1 and CDR2 are SGHTA and FQGNSA. The germline V and J ends were trimmed by 5 bases and 1 base, with 11 bases remaining between them. The CDR3 consists of 14 residues. The CDR3 bases are TGTGCCAGCAGCCCGGGGACTTTCCAAGAGACCCAGTACTTC. Translating it yields CASSPGTFQETQYF.

J is TRBJ2-5 and V is TRBV12-3 or TRBV12-4; D gene uncertain. The end of the DNA aligns better with TRBJ2-1, so the J call may be wrong. This CDR3 region has 12 residues. CDR3: CASSLVQETQFF. The CDR3 nucleotides are TGTGCCAGCAGTTTAGTCCAAGAGACCCAGTTCTTC.

This clonotype was picked up a small number of times. The chain combines TRBV15 with TRBJ2-5; tentative D call: TRBD2 (6 bases). The length of the CDR3 is 14 residues. V dropped 0 bases and J dropped 11 bases, with 16 bases sitting between them. Germline CDR1 reads LNHNV; CDR2 reads YYDKDF (reference sequence). The CDR3 region is CATSRDSGLHTQYF. CDR3 nucleotide sequence: TGTGCCACCAGCAGAGATAGCGGCCTGCACACGCAGTACTTC.

This clonotype was recorded many times. This sequence joins TRBV7-3 and TRBJ2-3; D is ambiguous. V was shortened by 2 bases and J by 0 bases, with 6 bases between the two germline ends. The CDR3 loop spans 14 amino acids. Germline V gene sequence: CDR1 SGHTA, CDR2 FQGTGA. For the CDR3, the DNA is TGTGCCAGCAGCTTAGGGGAAAGCACAGATACGCAGTATTTT. This encodes CASSLGESTDTQYF.

This clonotype was seen a few times. The rearrangement links TRBV11-2 to TRBJ2-1, with D possibly matching TRBD2 (6 bases). The V gene lost 1 base and the J gene lost 7 bases, with 17 bases spanning the gap. CDR3 length: 16 residues. The V gene's germline CDR1 is SGHAT and CDR2 FQNNGV. This chain's CDR3 is CASSLGGWGRGNEQFF. The CDR3 DNA is TGTGCCAGCAGCTTAGGAGGTTGGGGCCGGGGGAATGAGCAGTTCTTC.

Notes on this clonotype: A much larger clone is a single base away; this may be a read error. V usage is TRBV25-1 and J usage is TRBJ1-2; unclear D gene. Trimming removed 1 base from V and 7 bases from J, with 7 bases in between. This CDR3 has 12 residues. Germline V lookup: CDR1 MGHDK, CDR2 SYGVNS. The CDR3 bases are TGTGCCAGCAGTGAATGGGAGGGTGGCTACACCTTC. Protein product: CASSEWEGGYTF.

The chain joins TRBV6-5 to TRBJ2-3; 14 bases fit TRBD2. The junction had 8 bases not matched to a gene; V was cut back by 4 bases and J by 2 bases. The CDR3 is made up of 18 amino acids. Germline V gene data show CDR1 as MNHEY and CDR2 as SVGAGI. CDR3 protein: CASSSGLAGAIFTDTQYF. CDR3 DNA sequence: TGTGCCAGCAGTTCGGGACTAGCGGGGGCTATATTCACAGATACGCAGTATTTT.

The chain links TRBV4-2 to TRBJ1-5; D gene ambiguous. From germline, CDR1 is LGHNA and CDR2 YNFKEQ. The CDR3 is made up of 15 amino acids. The germline V and J ends were trimmed by 0 bases and 5 bases, with 11 bases remaining between them. CDR3 sequence (DNA): TGTGCCAGCAGCCAAGAATGGCAGCCAGATCAGCCCCAGCATTTT. This encodes CASSQEWQPDQPQHF.

This chain uses TRBV29-1 with TRBJ1-1, with D possibly TRBD1 on 5 matching bases. V was pared by 3 bases and J by 0 bases, with 11 bases between. This CDR3 region has 14 residues. Per the germline V gene, CDR1 is SQVTM and CDR2 is ANQGSEA. The DNA for the CDR3 is TGCAGCGTTGACGGTGGGGGATTGAACACTGAAGCTTTCTTT. This sequence encodes CSVDGGGLNTEAFF.

V is TRBV20-1 and J is TRBJ1-6; D gene ambiguous. The CDR3 is 16 amino acids. From germline, CDR1 is DFQATT and CDR2 SNEGSKA (reference sequence). Trimming removed 0 bases from V and 0 bases from J, with 9 bases in between. CDR3 loop: CSARDPGSSYNSPLHF. The CDR3 DNA follows: TGCAGTGCTAGAGACCCGGGGAGCTCCTATAATTCACCCCTCCACTTT.

The rearrangement links TRBV20-1 to TRBJ2-5; 14 positions match TRBD2. The CDR3 length is 18 residues. The trim removed 5 bases at V and 0 bases at J, leaving 11 bases unmatched. Germline V gene sequence: CDR1 DFQATT, CDR2 SNEGSKA (reference sequence). The CDR3 is CSARRTSGGPTNQETQYF. CDR3 in DNA: TGCAGTGCTCGGAGGACTAGCGGGGGGCCGACTAACCAAGAGACCCAGTACTTC.

A few counts support this clonotype. The rearrangement joins TRBV10-3 to TRBJ2-1; D is unclear. V lost 0 bases and J lost 9, with 9 bases in between. Germline V gives CDR1 ENHRY, CDR2 SYGVKD. This CDR3 has 13 amino acids. CDR3 loop: CAISESISPEQFF. The CDR3 nucleotides are TGTGCCATCAGTGAGTCGATTAGTCCTGAGCAGTTCTTC.

The V gene is TRBV5-6, the J gene TRBJ1-6; 7 bases match TRBD1. CDR3 length: 15 residues. The ends lost 4 bases at V and 6 bases at J; junction bases unmatched: 7. Germline V gives CDR1 SGHDT, CDR2 YYEEEE. The chain's CDR3 is CASSPTGQANSPLHF. The CDR3 bases are TGTGCCAGCAGCCCGACCGGACAGGCTAATTCACCCCTCCACTTT.

The chain joins TRBV20-1 to TRBJ2-3; no clear D gene. Trimming stripped 2 bases from V and 0 bases from J, with 9 bases between. The germline CDR1 and CDR2 sequences are DFQATT and SNEGSKA (reference sequence). The CDR3 totals 14 residues. CDR3 sequence reads: CSARKELSTDTQYF. The DNA of the CDR3 is TGCAGTGCTAGAAAGGAGTTAAGCACAGATACGCAGTATTTT.

This clonotype was recorded only once. This chain joins TRBV10-3 and TRBJ2-3; D might be TRBD1 or TRBD2, each matching 5 bases. Germline V CDR1 and CDR2: ENHRY, SYGVKD. There are 15 residues in the CDR3. V shed 3 bases and J shed 0 bases, with 10 bases lying between them. The CDR3 loop is CAISDPGASTDTQYF. CDR3 sequence (DNA): TGTGCCATCAGTGATCCCGGGGCTAGCACAGATACGCAGTATTTT.

V usage is TRBV7-8 and J usage is TRBJ2-7; 7 bases fit TRBD1. V was clipped by 5 bases and J by 3 bases; unmatched bases: 10. The CDR3 extends over 15 amino acids. Germline CDR1 and CDR2: SGHVS and FQNEAQ. The CDR3 nucleotides are TGTGCCAGCAGCCCCCCCGGGACAGAGGTCTACGAGCAGTACTTC. Translated: CASSPPGTEVYEQYF.

The chain recombines TRBV5-6 with TRBJ2-7, with D possibly called TRBD1 or TRBD2 (5 bases each). The CDR3 has 15 amino acids. Looked up from germline, CDR1 is SGHDT and CDR2 is YYEEEE. V dropped 3 bases and J dropped 2 bases, with 15 bases sitting between them. CDR3 protein: CASSSGTQWAYEQYF. In DNA form, the CDR3 reads TGTGCCAGCAGCTCTGGGACCCAATGGGCCTACGAGCAGTACTTC.

V usage is TRBV20-1 and J usage is TRBJ2-5, with D maybe TRBD2 (6 bases). Trimming shortened V by 1 base and J by 2 bases, and 11 bases separated the two germline ends. CDR1 and CDR2 (germline): DFQATT, SNEGSKA (reference sequence). This CDR3 is 14 amino acids long. The CDR3 spells CSARGGLGQETQYF. CDR3 DNA sequence: TGCAGTGCTAGAGGGGGACTGGGGCAAGAGACCCAGTACTTC.

The chain couples TRBV7-9 to TRBJ2-5, with D perhaps TRBD1 or TRBD2 (6 bases each). V was clipped by 5 bases and J by 7 bases, with 20 bases between them. From germline, CDR1 is SEHNR and CDR2 FQNEAQ (reference sequence). The CDR3 consists of 15 residues. The CDR3 here is CASSPAGHQMGTQYF. The CDR3 DNA sequence: TGTGCCAGCAGCCCTGCGGGACACCAAATGGGGACCCAGTACTTC.

The CDR3 is CASSIPLAGGQSDTQYF. The CDR3 DNA sequence: TGTGCCAGTAGTATCCCCCTAGCGGGGGGGCAGTCCGATACGCAGTATTTT. This chain uses TRBV19 with TRBJ2-3; 12 bases fit TRBD2. The junction had 10 bases not matched to a gene; V was cut back by 3 bases and J by 6 bases. CDR1 and CDR2 (germline): LNHDA, SQIVND (reference sequence). CDR3 length: 17 residues.

This clonotype was detected a few times. This chain connects TRBV20-1 to TRBJ2-7, with TRBD2 matching over 12 bases. V dropped 6 bases and J dropped 5; count of bases not matched to a gene: 5. Per the germline V gene, CDR1 is DFQATT and CDR2 is SNEGSKA (reference sequence). This CDR3 region has 13 residues. The CDR3 protein is CSARTSGNHEQYF. In DNA, the CDR3 is TGCAGTGCGAGGACTAGCGGGAATCACGAGCAGTACTTC.

This chain links TRBV5-4 with TRBJ2-1; 7 bases match TRBD2. The ends lost 4 bases at V and 3 bases at J; junction bases unmatched: 4. The germline V gene encodes CDR1 SGHNT and CDR2 YYREEE (reference sequence). The CDR3 runs to 14 residues. The CDR3 protein is CASSLGTIYNEQFF. CDR3 in DNA: TGTGCCAGCAGCCTCGGGACTATCTACAATGAGCAGTTCTTC.